This T cell receptor (beta chain) stems from a study of molecular identifiers for immune sequencing clone quantification. Germline CDR1 GTSNPN, CDR2 SVGIG (reference sequence). V shed 4 bases, J shed 6 bases, and the junction held 7 bases outside the gene matches. The CDR3 covers 14 residues. This clonotype was found a few times. As yet, its antigen is unknown. Findings and caveats of the study: Investigators reportedly could detect spiked Jurkat TCR RNA from one cell among about a million naive cells.

The sorting of naive CD8 T cells used the CD8+CD4-CCR7+CD45RA+ phenotype. TCRdb fed the PCR reads into MiXCR, producing one record per CDR3 protein. In the table there are over 600,000 distinct CDR3 sequences, 15% to 20% of which are singletons. Sequenced: naive CD8+ T cells from blood, with Jurkat cell RNA spiked in. Indicated subset: FACS-sorted CD8+CD4-CCR7+CD45RA+ naive T cells. The sequence came from a human donor in good health. Some libraries in this study had Jurkat cell RNA spiked in. The chain employs TRBV30 and TRBJ2-3; the match to TRBD2 covers 10 bases. The CDR3 here is CAWNPAGGPDTQYF. Written as DNA, the CDR3 is TGTGCCTGGAACCCAGCGGGAGGGCCGGATACGCAGTATTTT.